This T cell receptor beta chain was found in a study of T cells in Graves' hyperthyroidism and ophthalmopathy. General study points: Before onset, ophthalmopathy was predicted by the model a median approximately 6.7 months earlier. Researchers found most expanded thyroid clonotypes above 0.001 in blood as well.

Reasons for excluding patients were uncontrolled infection, other autoimmune disease, pregnancy or lactation. The trim removed 5 bases at V and 4 bases at J, leaving 8 bases unmatched. This CDR3 has 17 residues. Germline loops: CDR1 SEHNR, CDR2 FQNEAQ (reference sequence). This clonotype was seen repeatedly, ten times or more. The target antigen is unknown. Amplification yielded TCR beta CDR3 regions, with RNA transcripts as the source. When the TCR CDR3 underwent first-round RT-PCR, the HTBI primer set was used. In TCRdb, the multiplex PCR reads were re-called with MiXCR into one record per CDR3 protein. The sample shows 500,000 to 800,000 distinct CDR3 sequences, about 14% of them seen only once.

Sequenced input: blood. This sequence originates from a woman between 45 and 65 years old with Graves' ophthalmopathy. The chain links TRBV7-9 to TRBJ2-3; 14 positions agree with TRBD2. In DNA, the CDR3 is TGTGCCAGCAGCACGTGGGGACTAGCGGGAGAGCCAGATACGCAGTATTTT. The encoded protein is CASSTWGLAGEPDTQYF.